The rows below give T cell receptor beta chains drawn from one sample of a study of T-cell memory formation after mild COVID-19. TCRdb re-called the 5' RACE reads with MiXCR, one entry per CDR3 protein. The sample contains roughly 200,000 distinct CDR3 sequences, 20% to 25% of which appear only once. Sequencing input: PBMCs or a T cell subset sorted from them (not recorded which). Receptors were obtained from an adult woman who had mild COVID-19 (a few samples of this study predate the infection). Cell type and time point are not known. CDR3s include the opening cysteine and the closing phenylalanine or tryptophan. Each record gives: V gene, clone size, CDR3 length, D gene, J gene, CDR3 protein, CDR3 DNA. D genes are given only for firm matches. Clone size is stated in some rows and not others, as once, few, many or a class when expanded.

>TRBV19|once|17|TRBD2|TRBJ2-1
CASSPHPSGRAYNEQFF
TGTGCCAGTAGTCCCCACCCTAGCGGGAGGGCCTACAATGAGCAGTTCTTC
>TRBV30|NA|11|NA|TRBJ1-1
CACREGIEAFF
TGTGCCTGCCGAGAGGGCATCGAAGCTTTCTTT
>TRBV12-3/TRBV12-4|NA|13|NA|TRBJ2-7
CASSGGLSYEQYF
TGTGCCAGCAGTGGCGGTCTTTCCTACGAGCAGTACTTC
>TRBV4-1|NA|13|NA|TRBJ1-1
CASSQEEGYKAFF
TGCGCCAGCAGCCAAGAGGAGGGTTATAAAGCTTTCTTT
>TRBV25-1|NA|16|TRBD2|TRBJ2-5
CASSEWIAGGIETQYF
TGTGCCAGCAGTGAATGGATAGCGGGAGGAATTGAGACCCAGTACTTC
>TRBV5-4|few|15|NA|TRBJ2-1
CASSSRTSGVIEQFF
TGTGCCAGCAGCTCCCGAACCTCGGGGGTAATTGAGCAGTTCTTC
>TRBV4-1|NA|14|NA|TRBJ1-1
CASSQDPGGSEAFF
TGCGCCAGCAGCCAAGATCCGGGGGGAAGTGAAGCTTTCTTT
>TRBV4-1|NA|15|TRBD2|TRBJ2-1
CASSQTSGSWNEQFF
TGCGCCAGCAGCCAAACTAGCGGGAGTTGGAATGAGCAGTTCTTC
>TRBV4-2|few|16|NA|TRBJ2-7
CASSQSGWGSSYEQYF
TGTGCCAGCAGCCAGAGCGGTTGGGGAAGCTCCTACGAGCAGTACTTC
>TRBV24-1|few|12|NA|TRBJ2-7
CATSDRYYEQYF
TGTGCCACCAGTGATCGATACTACGAGCAGTACTTC
>TRBV6-5|few|15|NA|TRBJ1-2
CASSYSGTEFYGYTF
TGTGCCAGCAGTTACTCCGGGACGGAATTCTATGGCTACACCTTC
>TRBV9|once|16|TRBD1|TRBJ2-5
CASARGRQGRQETQYF
TGTGCCAGCGCTAGAGGGAGACAGGGGCGGCAAGAGACCCAGTACTTC
>TRBV7-9|medium-sized|17|TRBD2|TRBJ2-1
CASSVLAGFKPNNEQFF
TGTGCCAGCAGCGTATTAGCGGGATTTAAACCTAACAATGAGCAGTTCTTC
>TRBV6-5|few|16|TRBD1|TRBJ1-2
CASSWLTGVANYGYTF
TGTGCCAGCAGTTGGTTGACAGGGGTAGCTAACTATGGCTACACCTTC